Below, 12 T cell receptor beta chains from the same sample are listed, as sequenced in a study of cytomegalovirus exposure and HLA in healthy donors. PCR primers comprised 60 Vbeta and 13 Jbeta primers. Generated by immunoSEQ multiplex PCR, the TCRdb table keeps only in-frame clones and is missing some. This sample has approximately 110,000 clones; around four fifths occur once, and the top ten carry 8.6%. Sequenced input: PBMCs. These receptors all stem from a woman between 35 and 50 years old in good health and CMV-seropositive.

In DNA form, the CDR3 reads TGTGCCAGCAGTGTTAGTGGCTACACCTTC. As protein: CASSVSGYTF. The chain has TRBV6-1 and TRBJ1-2; no reliable D call. The CDR3 extends over 10 amino acids. Germline lookup yields CDR1 MNHNS and CDR2 SASEGT. The V and J ends lost 4 bases and 7 bases respectively, with 4 bases between them.

The chain carries TRBV7-2 and TRBJ2-7, with 11 nucleotides matching TRBD2. The CDR3 sequence is 16 residues long. Losses at the gene ends were 5 bases for V and 0 bases for J; bases not matched to a gene: 6. From germline, CDR1 is SGHTA and CDR2 FQGNSA. The CDR3 bases are TGTGCCAGCAGCATGGGACTAGCGGTCACCTCCTACGAGCAGTACTTC. Its translation: CASSMGLAVTSYEQYF.

This chain joins TRBV2 and TRBJ2-1, with 9 positions matching TRBD2. Germline CDR1 reads SNHLY; CDR2 reads FYNNEI. CDR3 length: 16 amino acids. With V trimmed by 6 bases and J by 8 bases, 14 bases remained unmatched. The CDR3 reads CASRLGLAKILHEQFF. Written as DNA, the CDR3 is TGTGCCAGCAGACTGGGACTAGCAAAGATTCTACATGAGCAGTTCTTC. Based on the CDR3 plus reference TRBV2 and TRBJ2-1, the full variable domain is EPEVTQTPSHQVTQMGQEVILRCVPISNHLYFYWYRQILGQKVEFLVSFYNNEISEKSEIFDDQFSVERPDGSNFTLKIRSTKLEDSAMYFCASRLGLAKILHEQFFGPGTRLTVL.

The DNA for the CDR3 is TGTGCCACCAGCAGAGAGGGCAGGGGATGGTACGAGCAGTACTTC. It is translated as CATSREGRGWYEQYF. This chain links TRBV15 with TRBJ2-5, with D tentatively TRBD1 (6 bases). The DNA end is more similar to TRBJ2-7, so the J call may be wrong. CDR1 and CDR2 (germline): LNHNV, YYDKDF (reference sequence). The length of the CDR3 is 15 residues.

The CDR3 protein is CASSLLNNSPLHF. In DNA form, the CDR3 reads TGTGCCAGCAGCTTACTTAATAATTCACCCCTCCACTTT. The chain has TRBV28 and TRBJ1-6; D not resolved. Per the germline V gene, CDR1 is MDHEN and CDR2 is SYDVKM. This CDR3 has 13 residues. Trimming pared 6 bases from V and 5 bases from J, leaving 8 bases between.

The chain joins TRBV7-8 to TRBJ2-1; D might be TRBD2 (6 bases). The germline V gene encodes CDR1 SGHVS and CDR2 FQNEAQ. The V end lost 3 bases, the J end lost 2 bases, and 8 bases lay between the germline ends. The CDR3 is 14 residues long. Here the CDR3 reads CASSLEGTYNEQFF. For the CDR3, the DNA is TGTGCCAGCAGCTTGGAGGGGACCTACAATGAGCAGTTCTTC.

This clone came up once. CDR3 in amino acids: CASSSNLQETQYF. In nucleotides, the CDR3 is TGTGCCAGCAGCAGCAACCTACAAGAGACCCAGTACTTC. The V and J genes are TRBV7-2 and TRBJ2-5; D not resolved. V lost 5 bases and J lost 2, with 9 bases in between. The CDR3 is 13 residues long. Germline assignment: CDR1 SGHTA and CDR2 FQGNSA. Based on the CDR3 plus reference TRBV7-2 and TRBJ2-5, the full variable domain is GAGVSQSPSNKVTEKGKDVELRCDPISGHTALYWYRQSLGQGLEFLIYFQGNSAPDKSGLPSDRFSAERTGGSVSTLTIQRTQQEDSAVYLCASSSNLQETQYFGPGTRLLVL.

Only one count was recorded for this clone. The chain combines TRBV27 with TRBJ1-5; 8 bases align to TRBD1. The germline CDR1 and CDR2 sequences are MNHEY and SMNVEV (reference sequence). The ends lost 4 bases at V and 2 bases at J; junction bases unmatched: 4. The CDR3 is 15 residues long. CDR3 protein: CASSSAGGRNQPQHF. In nucleotides, the CDR3 is TGTGCCAGCAGTTCCGCAGGGGGCCGCAATCAGCCCCAGCATTTT.

V and J are TRBV9 and TRBJ2-7; tentatively, D is TRBD1 (6 bases). Germline V gene lookup returns CDR1 SGDLS and CDR2 YYNGEE. V gave up 4 bases and J gave up 0 bases, with 17 bases separating them. The CDR3 contains 16 residues. The CDR3 DNA follows: TGTGCCAGCAGCCCGCTCCCGGGACAAAACTCCTACGAGCAGTACTTC. Its protein is CASSPLPGQNSYEQYF.

The chain employs TRBV10-3 and TRBJ2-7; TRBD1 agrees at 9 bases. The CDR3 has 15 amino acids. Losses at the gene ends were 2 bases for V and 5 bases for J; bases not matched to a gene: 7. Germline V gene sequence: CDR1 ENHRY, CDR2 SYGVKD. CDR3 sequence (DNA): TGTGCCATCAGTGAGCCAGGGACAGGGAACGACGAGCAGTACTTC. As protein: CAISEPGTGNDEQYF.

This chain links TRBV10-1 with TRBJ2-1; a possible D gene is TRBD1 (6 bases). Germline V gene lookup returns CDR1 WNHNN and CDR2 SYGVQD (reference sequence). The length of the CDR3 is 14 residues. The V end lost 2 bases, the J end lost 8 bases, and 13 bases lay between the germline ends. This chain's CDR3 is CASSEEDSGDEQFF. The CDR3 DNA is TGCGCCAGCAGTGAGGAGGACAGCGGAGATGAGCAGTTCTTC.

The rearrangement uses TRBV5-4 and TRBJ2-3; D gene unclear. V was shortened by 0 bases and J by 2 bases, with 13 bases between the two germline ends. Germline values: CDR1 SGHNT, CDR2 YYREEE (reference sequence). The CDR3 contains 16 residues. The CDR3 nucleotides are TGTGCCAGCAGCTTGGACAGTAGAATGCCCACAGATACGCAGTATTTT. Translation gives CASSLDSRMPTDTQYF. Complete variable domain (other parts from reference TRBV5-4 and TRBJ2-3): ETGVTQSPTHLIKTRGQQVTLRCSSQSGHNTVSWYQQALGQGPQFIFQYYREEENGRGNFPPRFSGLQFPNYSSELNVNALELDDSALYLCASSLDSRMPTDTQYFGPGTRLTVL.